Below, one TCR beta chain is given with its context. Its antigen is as yet unknown. With 6 bases clipped from V and 2 bases from J, the junction kept 7 bases outside the gene matches. Germline V gives CDR1 PRHDT, CDR2 FYEKMQ (reference sequence). CDR3 size: 14 residues. This record belongs to a study of CD8+ T cells in alopecia areata. Findings and limits, study-wide: Among the cells sequenced in scalp samples are also the resident alphabeta T cells of normal skin.

cDNA serving as the sequencing template came from extracted, reverse transcribed RNA. Profiling relied on immunoSEQ multiplex PCR, and the TCRdb table lists in-frame clones only, not all of them. The sample includes 150,000 or so clones, approximately 87% seen only once; the top ten take about 14%. This clonotype originated in a human donor with alopecia areata. The sequenced sample was CD8+ T cells sorted from blood, obtained at week 0. The rearrangement links TRBV13 to TRBJ2-7, with TRBD2 identical over 7 bases. CDR3 loop: CASSTGTTTYEQYF. The DNA for the CDR3 is TGTGCCAGCAGTACCGGGACTACAACCTACGAGCAGTACTTC.